The subject of this entry is one T cell receptor (beta chain). CD8+ and CD4+ T cells circulating in blood were sequenced for TCR beta. This record belongs to a study of CD8 T cells in Susac syndrome. The RNA, about 0.45 to 1 ug, was put through reverse transcription using random hexamers. TCRdb re-derived calls from the immunoSEQ multiplex PCR reads in MiXCR, one entry per CDR3 protein. The sample comprises some 200,000 distinct CDR3 sequences, approximately 95% of which are singletons, and 0.075% to 0.1% rests with the top ten. The germline V and J ends were trimmed by 1 base and 2 bases, with 14 bases remaining between them. The CDR3 loop spans 16 amino acids. CDR1 is SEHNR and CDR2 is FQNEAQ in the germline V gene (reference sequence).

Sequenced sample: CD4+ T cells from PBMCs. The chain links TRBV7-9 to TRBJ2-5; D tentatively reads TRBD1 or TRBD2 (6 bases each). The TCR was taken from a human donor with Susac syndrome. The CDR3 here is CASSLGGAAGQETQYF. The CDR3 bases are TGTGCCAGCAGCTTAGGGGGGGCCGCGGGGCAAGAGACCCAGTACTTC.